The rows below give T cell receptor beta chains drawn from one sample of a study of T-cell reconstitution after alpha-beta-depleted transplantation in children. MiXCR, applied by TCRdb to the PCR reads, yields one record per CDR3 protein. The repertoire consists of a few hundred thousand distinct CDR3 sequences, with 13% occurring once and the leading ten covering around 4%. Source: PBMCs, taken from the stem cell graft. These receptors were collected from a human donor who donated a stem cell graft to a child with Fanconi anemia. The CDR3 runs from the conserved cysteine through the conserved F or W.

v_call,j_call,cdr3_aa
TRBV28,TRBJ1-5,CASSFGTGLDQPQHF
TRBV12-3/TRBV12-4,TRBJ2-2,CASISLALGHTGELFF
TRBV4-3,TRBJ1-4,CASSQDGGGNEKLFF
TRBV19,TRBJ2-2,CASSWTGEFPGELFF
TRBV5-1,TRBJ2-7,CASSLEAGLIEQYF
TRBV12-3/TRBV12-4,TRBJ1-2,CASSFQTGLGYTF
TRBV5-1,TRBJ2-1,CASSLGTSSNEQFF
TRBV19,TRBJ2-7,CASSINPGRIYEQYF
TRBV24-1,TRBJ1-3,CALGRPVSGNTIYF
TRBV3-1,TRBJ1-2,CASSQLDSNYGYTF
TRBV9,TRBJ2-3,CASSLRTSGALTDTQYF
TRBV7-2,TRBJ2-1,CASSLVGEQFF
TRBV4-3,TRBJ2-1,CASSQGVSSSYNEQFF
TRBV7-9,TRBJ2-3,CASSPPGLATSTDTQYF
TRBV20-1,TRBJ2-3,CSARLWADTQYF
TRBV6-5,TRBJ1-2,CASSYSRGGYTF
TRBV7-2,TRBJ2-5,CASSTPWLGGQETQYF
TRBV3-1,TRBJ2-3,CASSQGPGGTDTQYF
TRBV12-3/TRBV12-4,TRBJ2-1,CASSKRTSGGPYNEQFF
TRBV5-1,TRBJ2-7,CASSRDYGTYEQYF
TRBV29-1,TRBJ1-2,CSVEEGAWGYTF
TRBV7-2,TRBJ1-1,CASSFKGAEAFF
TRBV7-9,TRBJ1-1,CASSPRQGLVRTEAFF
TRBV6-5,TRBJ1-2,CASSYLRENYGYTF
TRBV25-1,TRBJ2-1,CASGDNNEQFF
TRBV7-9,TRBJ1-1,CASSPNRGAFF
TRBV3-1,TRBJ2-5,CASSPGFERGVYQETQYF
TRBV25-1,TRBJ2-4,CASSEMGVRRPSYF
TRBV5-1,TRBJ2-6,CASSLQGASGANVLTF
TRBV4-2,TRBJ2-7,CASSPKLAGGSYEQYF
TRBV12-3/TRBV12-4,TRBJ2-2,CASSTRLAETGELFF
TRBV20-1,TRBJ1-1,CSARNRLNTEAFF
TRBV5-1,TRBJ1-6,CASRGQGGNSPLHF
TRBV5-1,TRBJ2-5,CASSLEGETQYF
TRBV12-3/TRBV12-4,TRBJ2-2,CASSLALAGPTGELFF
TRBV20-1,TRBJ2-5,CSAHGRGGETQYF
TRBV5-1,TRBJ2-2,CASSLTGDNTGELFF
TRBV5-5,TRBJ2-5,CASRDSSETQYF
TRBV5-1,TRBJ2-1,CASSLEDRGMDEQFF
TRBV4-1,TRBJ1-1,CASSQVGDYTEAFF
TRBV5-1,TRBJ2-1,CASSLAGGVNYNEQFF
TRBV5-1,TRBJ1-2,CASSSTGTVGYTF
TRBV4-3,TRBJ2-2,CASSQESGSGELFF
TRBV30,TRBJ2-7,CAWGRSVYEQYF
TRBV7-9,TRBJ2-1,CASSYDRAKFF
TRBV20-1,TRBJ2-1,CSAEPGQGANYNEQFF